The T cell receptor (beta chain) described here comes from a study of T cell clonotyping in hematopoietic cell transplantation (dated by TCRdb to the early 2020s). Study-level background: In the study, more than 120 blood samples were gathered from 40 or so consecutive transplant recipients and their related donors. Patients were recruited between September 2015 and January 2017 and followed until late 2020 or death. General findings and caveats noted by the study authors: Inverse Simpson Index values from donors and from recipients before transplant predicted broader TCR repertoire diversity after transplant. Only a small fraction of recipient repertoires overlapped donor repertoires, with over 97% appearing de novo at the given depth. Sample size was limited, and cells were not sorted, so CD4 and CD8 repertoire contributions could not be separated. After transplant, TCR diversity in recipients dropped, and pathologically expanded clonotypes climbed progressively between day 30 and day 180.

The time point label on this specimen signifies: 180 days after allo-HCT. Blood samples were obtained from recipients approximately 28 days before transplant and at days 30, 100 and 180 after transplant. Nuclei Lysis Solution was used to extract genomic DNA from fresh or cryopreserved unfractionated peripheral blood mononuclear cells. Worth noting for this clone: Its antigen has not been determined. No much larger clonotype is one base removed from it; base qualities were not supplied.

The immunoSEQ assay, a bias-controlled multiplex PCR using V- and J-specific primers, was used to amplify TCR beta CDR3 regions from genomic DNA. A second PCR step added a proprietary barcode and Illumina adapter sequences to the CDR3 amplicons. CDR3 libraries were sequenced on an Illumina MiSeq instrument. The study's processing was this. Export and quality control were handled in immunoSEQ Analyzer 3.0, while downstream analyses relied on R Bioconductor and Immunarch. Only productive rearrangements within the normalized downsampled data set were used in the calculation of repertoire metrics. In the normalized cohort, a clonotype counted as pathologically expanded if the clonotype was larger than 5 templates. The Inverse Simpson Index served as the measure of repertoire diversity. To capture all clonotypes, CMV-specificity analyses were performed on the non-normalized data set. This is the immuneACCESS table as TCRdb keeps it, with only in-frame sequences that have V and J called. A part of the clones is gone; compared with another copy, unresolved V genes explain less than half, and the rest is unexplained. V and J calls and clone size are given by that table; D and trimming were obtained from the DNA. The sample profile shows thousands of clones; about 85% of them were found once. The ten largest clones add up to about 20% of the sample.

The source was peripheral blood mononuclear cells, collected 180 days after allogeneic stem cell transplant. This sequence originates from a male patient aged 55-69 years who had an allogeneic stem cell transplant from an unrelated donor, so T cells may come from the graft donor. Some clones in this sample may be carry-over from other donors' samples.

The CDR3 region reads CAISGQKISYEQYF. The nucleotide sequence reads as follows: TGTGCCATCAGTGGACAGAAAATCTCCTACGAGCAGTACTTC. Rearrangement joined TRBV10-3 to TRBJ2-7; 5 matching bases give a weak D call of TRBD1. The CDR1 and CDR2 encoded by the germline V gene are ENHRY and SYGVKD. Reading from cysteine to phenylalanine, the CDR3 counts 14 amino acids. This entry keeps only the CDR3 DNA: 42 bases, framed from base 1. V loses 4 bases of germline sequence and J loses 0 bases, and the interval between the two ends is 10 bases.